There are a few counts of the clone carrying this TCR beta chain. Its specificity is not known. The data originate from a study of T cells in Graves' hyperthyroidism and ophthalmopathy. Study-wide points: Most clonotypes that expanded in the thyroid above 0.001 also showed up in blood.

Per the germline V gene, CDR1 is SEHNR and CDR2 is FQNEAQ (reference sequence). The CDR3 has 11 amino acids. V lost 3 bases and J lost 7, with 7 bases in between. TCR beta CDR3 regions were amplified from RNA transcripts. With the HTBI primer set, the TCR CDR3 went through a first round of RT-PCR. TCRdb analysed the multiplex PCR reads with MiXCR anew, one entry per CDR3 protein. The profile shows more than 500,000 distinct CDR3 sequences, roughly 46% of them singletons. The genes are TRBV7-9 and TRBJ2-7; no clear D gene. The material sequenced was peripheral blood or thyroid tissue (not recorded which). The receptor comes from an adult woman with Graves' disease, either hyperthyroidism or ophthalmopathy (not recorded which). The CDR3 nucleotides read TGTGCCAGCAGCTTCGTGACAGAGCAGTACTTC. Its translation: CASSFVTEQYF.